The 15 T cell receptor beta chains reported below all come from one sample, sequenced in a study of T cells in Graves' hyperthyroidism and ophthalmopathy. RNA transcripts were the template for amplifying TCR beta CDR3 regions. The TCR CDR3 was amplified in a first-round RT-PCR using the HTBI primer set. TCRdb used MiXCR to reprocess the multiplex PCR reads, holding one entry per CDR3 protein. The repertoire includes some 510,000 distinct CDR3 sequences, around 42% of them detected once, and approximately 8.2% sits in the top ten. Sequencing was carried out using peripheral blood or thyroid tissue (not recorded which). These receptors came from a woman aged 18-29 years with Graves' hyperthyroidism.

In its sample, this clonotype was seen a few times. The CDR3 region has the DNA TGTGCCAGCAGCTCTCGACAGGCGTACGAGCAGTACTTC. It yields the protein CASSSRQAYEQYF. The rearrangement uses TRBV11-2 and TRBJ2-7; D possibly corresponds to TRBD1 (6 bases). This CDR3 is 13 amino acids long. Trimming took off 4 bases at V and 4 bases at J, with 11 bases between the two ends. Germline assignment: CDR1 SGHAT and CDR2 FQNNGV.

Of note for this clonotype: Compared with germline, one end of the junction differs, possibly owing to a read error. As DNA, the CDR3 is TGTGCCATCAGTGAGCCCAGCGGGAGAGAAGAGACCCGGTACTTC. Translated: CAISEPSGREETRYF. V is TRBV10-3 and J is TRBJ2-5, with 8 nucleotides matching TRBD2. The CDR3 extends over 15 amino acids. CDR1 is ENHRY, CDR2 SYGVKD, per germline.

The genes are TRBV29-1 and TRBJ2-7; 9 bases map to TRBD1. V lost 0 bases, J lost 3 bases, and 12 bases stayed unmatched. Germline V gives CDR1 SQVTM, CDR2 ANQGSEA. CDR3 length: 17 residues. CDR3 sequence reads: CSVEEGTGSPGGYEQYF. CDR3 DNA sequence: TGCAGCGTTGAAGAGGGGACAGGGAGCCCTGGGGGCTACGAGCAGTACTTC.

The CDR3 DNA reads as TGTGCCAGTAGTATATCGGGACACCTCACCGGGGAGCTGTTTTTT. This codes for CASSISGHLTGELFF. V gene TRBV19 combines with J gene TRBJ2-2, with a possible D match to TRBD1 (6 bases). The CDR3 totals 15 residues. Trimming shortened V by 2 bases and J by 4 bases, and 11 bases separated the two germline ends. The germline gives CDR1 LNHDA, CDR2 SQIVND (reference sequence).

In the case of this clonotype: A far larger clone is one base from this, pointing to a likely read error. Since no conserved phenylalanine or tryptophan closes the CDR3, a read error is the likely cause. The chain has TRBV19 and TRBJ1-2, with 10 bases lining up with TRBD1. CDR3 length: 14 amino acids. CDR1 is LNHDA and CDR2 is SQIVND in the germline V gene (reference sequence). Unmatched junction bases numbered 4, after V lost 5 bases and J lost 4 bases. The CDR3 spells CASSPGQGGYGYTL. The DNA for the CDR3 is TGTGCCAGTAGTCCCGGACAGGGGGGCTATGGCTACACCCTC.

There are many counts of this clonotype. The V call is TRBV10-3, the J call TRBJ2-5; 8 nucleotides line up with TRBD2. Germline lookup yields CDR1 ENHRY and CDR2 SYGVKD. The CDR3 loop spans 14 amino acids. Losses at the gene ends were 4 bases for V and 7 bases for J; bases not matched to a gene: 8. The DNA for the CDR3 is TGTGCCATCAGTGGCGGGGGGACCGGAGTGACCCAGTACTTC. Amino acid sequence: CAISGGGTGVTQYF.

V and J are TRBV19 and TRBJ1-4, with a weak D call TRBD1 (5 bases). This CDR3 has 11 residues. V shed 7 bases and J shed 5 bases, with 5 bases lying between them. From germline, CDR1 is LNHDA and CDR2 SQIVND (reference sequence). This CDR3 reads CASKGNEKLFF. The CDR3 coding sequence is TGTGCCAGTAAGGGGAATGAAAAACTGTTTTTT.

The CDR3, as DNA: TGTGCCAGCAGTGAAAGGATGGGCTCCTACGAGCAGTACTTC. It is translated as CASSERMGSYEQYF. The chain is built from TRBV6-1 and TRBJ2-7; D gene unclear. Germline V CDR1 and CDR2: MNHNS, SASEGT. Trimming stripped 2 bases from V and 0 bases from J, with 8 bases between. This CDR3 region has 14 residues.

In nucleotides, the CDR3 is TGTGCCAGCAGCTCCGACTGGGCTAGCGGTAAATCCTACGAGCAGTACTTC. Its translation: CASSSDWASGKSYEQYF. This sequence joins TRBV7-9 and TRBJ2-7, with 7 bases aligning to TRBD2. V dropped 4 bases and J dropped 1; count of bases not matched to a gene: 13. This CDR3 region has 17 residues. In germline, CDR1 is SEHNR, CDR2 FQNEAQ (reference sequence).

This chain connects TRBV7-9 to TRBJ2-2; D not resolved. Trimming took off 5 bases at V and 0 bases at J, with 7 bases between the two ends. CDR1 and CDR2 (germline): SEHNR, FQNEAQ (reference sequence). This CDR3 spans 14 amino acids. The CDR3 spells CASSQGPNTGELFF. DNA of the CDR3: TGTGCCAGCAGCCAAGGTCCGAACACCGGGGAGCTGTTTTTT.

This clonotype was recorded once. This chain joins TRBV4-2 and TRBJ2-5; 8 nucleotides match TRBD1. Germline CDR1 and CDR2: LGHNA and YNFKEQ. The CDR3 is 19 amino acids. V lost 0 bases and J lost 1; bases outside the gene matches: 13. CDR3 in DNA: TGTGCCAGCAGCCAAGATCAAGGGTTGACAGGGGTATTCCAAGAGACCCAGTACTTC. Its protein product is CASSQDQGLTGVFQETQYF.

This clonotype was seen repeatedly, ten times or more. The V call is TRBV10-1, the J call TRBJ1-5, with D unresolved. This CDR3 contains 15 residues. The V end lost 4 bases, the J end lost 5 bases, and 15 bases lay between the germline ends. Germline V gene sequence: CDR1 WNHNN, CDR2 SYGVQD (reference sequence). The CDR3 reads CASSVAWRADQPQHF. The CDR3 DNA reads TGCGCCAGCAGTGTCGCTTGGCGCGCGGATCAGCCCCAGCATTTT.

This clonotype was recorded only once. J is TRBJ2-7 and V is TRBV20-1; D possibly corresponds to TRBD1 (6 bases). The CDR3 extends over 14 amino acids. Trimming pared 0 bases from V and 0 bases from J, leaving 9 bases between. Germline V lookup: CDR1 DFQATT, CDR2 SNEGSKA (reference sequence). The CDR3, as DNA: TGCAGTGCTAGAGAGGACAGAAGCTCCTACGAGCAGTACTTC. Protein sequence: CSAREDRSSYEQYF.

The V and J genes are TRBV19 and TRBJ1-4; a weak D match, TRBD1 (6 bases). Germline loops: CDR1 LNHDA, CDR2 SQIVND (reference sequence). The CDR3 covers 15 residues. V gave up 7 bases and J gave up 6 bases, with 18 bases separating them. The CDR3 is CASTPTGTRDEKLFF. CDR3 sequence (DNA): TGTGCCAGTACCCCTACAGGGACGCGGGATGAAAAACTGTTTTTT.

V gene TRBV7-2 combines with J gene TRBJ2-7; 13 bases fit TRBD2. Per the germline V gene, CDR1 is SGHTA and CDR2 is FQGNSA. CDR3 length: 13 residues. J lost 6 bases, V lost 8 bases, and 4 bases had no gene match. CDR3 loop: CASGLAGVGEQYF. The CDR3 DNA sequence: TGTGCCAGCGGACTAGCGGGAGTCGGCGAGCAGTACTTC.